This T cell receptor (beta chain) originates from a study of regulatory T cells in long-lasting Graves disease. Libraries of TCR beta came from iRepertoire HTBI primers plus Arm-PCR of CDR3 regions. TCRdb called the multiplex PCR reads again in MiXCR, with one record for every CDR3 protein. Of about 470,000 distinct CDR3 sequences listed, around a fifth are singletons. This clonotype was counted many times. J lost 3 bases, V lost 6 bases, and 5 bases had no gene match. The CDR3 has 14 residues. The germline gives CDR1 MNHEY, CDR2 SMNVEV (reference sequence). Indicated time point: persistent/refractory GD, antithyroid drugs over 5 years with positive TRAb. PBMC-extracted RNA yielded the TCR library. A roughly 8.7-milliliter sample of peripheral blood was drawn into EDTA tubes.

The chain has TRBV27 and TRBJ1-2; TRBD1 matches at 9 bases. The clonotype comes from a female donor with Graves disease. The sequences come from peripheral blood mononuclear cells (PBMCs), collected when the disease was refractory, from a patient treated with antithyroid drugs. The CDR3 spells CASRSRQGDYGYTF. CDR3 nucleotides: TGTGCCAGCAGATCCAGACAGGGGGACTATGGCTACACCTTC.